Listed below are T cell receptor beta chains from one sample, sequenced in a study of blood T cell repertoires in COVID-19. Here immunoSEQ multiplex PCR was the method, and the copy in TCRdb shows in-frame clones only, minus some. The table lists some 110,000 clones, 84% of them singletons. Sequenced sample: peripheral blood. The receptor source for this set is a woman in her fifties or sixties with acute or convalescent COVID-19. Each CDR3 is given with its conserved first and last residue. Only part of the rows carry a size: once, few, many, or a class if the clone is expanded.

TRBV5-1	TRBJ2-5	-	14	CASSIAGEVETQYF
TRBV4-1	TRBJ1-3	large	16	CASSQDQGGSGNTIYF
TRBV5-1	TRBJ2-3	-	15	CASSLSLAATDTQYF
TRBV5-6	TRBJ2-7	-	14	CASSSGRGSYEQYF
TRBV3-1/TRBV3-2	TRBJ2-7	-	14	CASSQRITINEQYF
TRBV19	TRBJ1-4	-	13	CATSTVTGEKLFF
TRBV12-2	TRBJ1-2	-	13	CASRLGKGLGYTF
TRBV6-5	TRBJ1-6	-	15	CASSYNPYRESPLHF
TRBV2	TRBJ1-2	-	19	CASRPMRGQGAPDNYGYTF
TRBV5-4	TRBJ1-1	-	16	CASSQAQGFMNTEAFF
TRBV5-1	TRBJ2-7	-	13	CASSPQGNYEQYF
TRBV7-9	TRBJ1-2	once	12	CASSYTQDGYTF
TRBV2	TRBJ2-7	-	18	CASSERRTSGGFSYEQYF
TRBV11-3	TRBJ2-3	-	16	CASSLGLARSTDTQYF
TRBV9	TRBJ2-5	-	15	CASTKASGALETQYF
TRBV7-2	TRBJ2-5	-	16	CASSSRTSGVYETQYF
TRBV15	TRBJ1-4	few	14	CATSRDRGSEKLFF
TRBV12-3/TRBV12-4	TRBJ1-1	-	13	CASSRQLNTEAFF
TRBV3-1/TRBV3-2	TRBJ2-7	-	14	CASSQVLGVYEQYF
TRBV2	TRBJ2-5	-	11	CASSREETQYF
TRBV18	TRBJ2-4	-	15	CASSRQGDAKNIQYF
TRBV19	TRBJ1-5	once	16	CASSIGTGANNQPQHF
TRBV4-2	TRBJ1-3	-	15	CASSQDWSSGNTIYF
TRBV5-1	TRBJ1-6	-	15	CASGPDRAYNSPLHF
TRBV10-1	TRBJ2-1	-	12	CASSAGYNEQFF
TRBV7-8	TRBJ1-1	-	13	CASSLQGYTEAFF
TRBV18	TRBJ1-1	-	15	CASSPETGANTEAFF
TRBV5-1	TRBJ1-2	once	13	CASSLGAGYGYTF
TRBV7-3	TRBJ2-2	-	15	CASSPGLSVFGELFF
TRBV27	TRBJ2-7	-	16	CASSQPSGLAVYEQYF
TRBV7-2	TRBJ2-5	-	19	CASSLASLAGGHPEETQYF
TRBV18	TRBJ1-3	-	15	CASSPPGGSGNTIYF
TRBV20-1	TRBJ2-5	-	14	CSASRTSGVETQYF
TRBV7-8	TRBJ2-4	-	14	CASASGQPQNIQYF
TRBV18	TRBJ2-5	-	11	CASSPGDSQYF
TRBV5-1	TRBJ1-2	-	14	CASSETTGAYGYTF
TRBV4-1	TRBJ2-1	once	16	CASSQEVTSSYNEQFF
TRBV5-1	TRBJ1-6	-	13	CASSWTDNSPLHF
TRBV27	TRBJ1-2	-	16	CASCSYGGGSDYGYTF
TRBV19	TRBJ1-4	-	15	CASSMGGQPNEKLFF
TRBV5-1	TRBJ2-5	-	19	CASSLAPSRQGLYQETQYF
TRBV7-9	TRBJ1-4	-	14	CASSLSGQDEKLFF
TRBV7-9	TRBJ1-5	-	13	CASSNSGERPQHF
TRBV28	TRBJ1-6	-	13	CASSYRRGSPLHF
TRBV6-5	TRBJ1-2	-	13	CASQTVINYGYTF
TRBV3-1/TRBV3-2	TRBJ2-3	-	13	CASRPGTTDTQYF
TRBV7-2	TRBJ1-2	-	14	CASSLGQGSYGYTF
TRBV6-6	TRBJ2-3	-	16	CASTSVLAGTTDTQYF
TRBV7-3	TRBJ1-1	-	15	CASSSSGGAYTEAFF
TRBV7-6	TRBJ2-1	-	15	CASSSNLAGNNEQFF
TRBV29-1	TRBJ1-1	-	17	CSVRTTVGKRMNTEAFF
TRBV28	TRBJ1-1	-	12	CASRTGGLEAFF
TRBV5-1	TRBJ2-3	-	13	CASSLSGEDTQYF
TRBV5-1	TRBJ2-1	-	13	CASSLPGQGRYFF
TRBV11-2	TRBJ2-7	-	14	CASKWASGEYEQYF
TRBV7-6	TRBJ1-5	-	14	CASSGGAENQPQHF